A selection of T cell receptor beta chains follows, all from one sample in a study of human T cells and chemical hapten exposure. A single record per CDR3 protein comes from TCRdb applying MiXCR to the RACE reads. The sample includes 75,000 to 95,000 distinct CDR3 sequences, around 10% seen only once; the top ten take 2.2%. Sequences were derived from whole blood, sampled in connection with sensitization to the hapten diphenylcyclopropenone (DPC). The receptor set was obtained from a man between 35 and 55 years old with alopecia areata. Some clones in this sample may be carry-over from other donors' samples. The CDR3 runs from the conserved cysteine through the conserved F or W. A D gene is named only where the DNA matches it firmly. Size is stated for part of the rows, as once, few or many counts, or as a class when the clone is expanded.

DNA	CDR3	D	length	V	J	size
TGTGCCTGGACAGGAGATAGCAATCAGCCCCAGCATTTT	CAWTGDSNQPQHF	.	13	TRBV30	TRBJ1-5	few
TGTGCCAGCTCACCAGAACCGGGACAGAGATACGAGCAGTACTTC	CASSPEPGQRYEQYF	TRBD1	15	TRBV18	TRBJ2-7	.
TGCAGCGTTTTTGAGCTGGGTGAGCAGTTCTTC	CSVFELGEQFF	.	11	TRBV29-1	TRBJ2-1	many
TGTGCCAGCAGCCAAGGAGCGGGTCCCCAACGTGGTGAGCAGTTCTTC	CASSQGAGPQRGEQFF	.	16	TRBV3-1	TRBJ2-1	many
TGCAGTGCTAGACCTCCGGGACAGGGCTTCTCTGGGGCCAACGTCCTGACTTTC	CSARPPGQGFSGANVLTF	TRBD1	18	TRBV20-1	TRBJ2-6	many
TGTGCCAGCAGTTCCCCGGCCCTTGACAATGAGCAGTTCTTC	CASSSPALDNEQFF	.	14	TRBV6-2/TRBV6-3	TRBJ2-1	.
TGCGCCAGCAGCCAAGACGAGGGAATGTCTGGAAACACCATATATTTT	CASSQDEGMSGNTIYF	.	16	TRBV4-3	TRBJ1-3	many
TGTGCCAGCAGTTTTGGGACAGGGGGAAGAGTCAACACTGAAGCTTTCTTT	CASSFGTGGRVNTEAFF	TRBD1	17	TRBV12-3/TRBV12-4	TRBJ1-1	few
TGCGCCAGCAGCTTGGGACTAGCATCAGATACGCAGTATTTT	CASSLGLASDTQYF	TRBD2	14	TRBV5-1	TRBJ2-3	.
TGTGCCAGCAGCCCGTTTAGGGATAGCAATCAGCCCCAGCATTTT	CASSPFRDSNQPQHF	.	15	TRBV7-2	TRBJ1-5	few
TGTGCCAGCAGCTTTTCGTCAGGGAGGGATGAGCAGTTCTTC	CASSFSSGRDEQFF	TRBD2	14	TRBV7-2	TRBJ2-1	many
TGCGCCAGCGGGTACGCCAGCCCCATGTCAGATACGCAGTATTTT	CASGYASPMSDTQYF	.	15	TRBV5-1	TRBJ2-3	few
TGCGCCAGCAGCCCCCAATTCGGGGCTAGCACAGATACGCAGTATTTT	CASSPQFGASTDTQYF	.	16	TRBV5-1	TRBJ2-3	.
TGTGCCAGCAGCCCGCATCCGGGACCCGACACTGAAGCTTTCTTT	CASSPHPGPDTEAFF	.	15	TRBV3-1	TRBJ1-1	few
TGTGCCAGCAGCTTAGGCAGGGAGATCTATGGCTACACCTTC	CASSLGREIYGYTF	.	14	TRBV7-2	TRBJ1-2	.
TGTGCCAGCAGCGACAGCCTTATGGAATTGAACACTGAAGCTTTCTTT	CASSDSLMELNTEAFF	.	16	TRBV7-9	TRBJ1-1	.
TGTGCCAGCAGCTTATTCTATAAGGTCCTAAGGACAGATACGCAGTATTTT	CASSLFYKVLRTDTQYF	.	17	TRBV7-3	TRBJ2-3	.
TGCAGTGCTAGTTCTGCTAGCTGGTACGAGCAGTACTTC	CSASSASWYEQYF	.	13	TRBV20-1	TRBJ2-7	many
TGCAGTCCTCTGCGACTGGGGCCATTCAATCAGCCCCAGCATTTT	CSPLRLGPFNQPQHF	.	15	TRBV20-1	TRBJ1-5	.
TGTGCCAGCAGCGTAGTTGGCGGGAGGGGCCCCAACGAGCAGTACTTC	CASSVVGGRGPNEQYF	TRBD2	16	TRBV9	TRBJ2-7	.
TGTGCCAGCAGTGGACAGGGTCTAAATGAGCAGTTCTTC	CASSGQGLNEQFF	TRBD1	13	TRBV6-5	TRBJ2-1	.
TGTGCCAGCAGTTACACAAATCGGGGTAGGAGCGGGAGGATCCCCGAGCAGTTCTTC	CASSYTNRGRSGRIPEQFF	TRBD2	19	TRBV6-2/TRBV6-3	TRBJ2-1	.
TGTGCCAGCAGTTTGGAACTAGCGGGAGGGCCCAGAGAGACCCAGTACTTC	CASSLELAGGPRETQYF	TRBD2	17	TRBV28	TRBJ2-5	many
TGTGCCAGCACCAAAGGCCTCCGGGCGGGTGGGGGCACTGAAGCTTTCTTT	CASTKGLRAGGGTEAFF	.	17	TRBV25-1	TRBJ1-1	.
TGTGCCAGCATGATAGCGGTCCACAATACGCAGTATTTT	CASMIAVHNTQYF	.	13	TRBV6-2/TRBV6-3	TRBJ2-3	.